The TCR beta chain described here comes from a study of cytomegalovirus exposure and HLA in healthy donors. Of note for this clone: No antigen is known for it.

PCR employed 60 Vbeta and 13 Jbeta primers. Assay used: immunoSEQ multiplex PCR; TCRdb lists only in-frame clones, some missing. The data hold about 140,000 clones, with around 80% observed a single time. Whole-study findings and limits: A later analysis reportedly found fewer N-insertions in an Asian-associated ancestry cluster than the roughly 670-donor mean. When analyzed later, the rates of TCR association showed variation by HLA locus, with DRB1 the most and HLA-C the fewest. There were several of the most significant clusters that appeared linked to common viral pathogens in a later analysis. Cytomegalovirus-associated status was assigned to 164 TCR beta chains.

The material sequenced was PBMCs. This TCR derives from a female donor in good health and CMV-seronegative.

DNA for the CDR3: TGTGCCAGCTCACCTTTAGACCGGGGTGACTATGGCTACACCTTC. Its protein is CASSPLDRGDYGYTF. V is TRBV18 and J is TRBJ1-2, with no clear D. The V end was cut by 3 bases, the J end by 3 bases, with 14 bases between. Germline V gene lookup returns CDR1 KGHSH and CDR2 LQKENI. The CDR3 length is 15 residues.